Listed below are T cell receptor beta chains from one sample, sequenced in a study of cytomegalovirus exposure and HLA in healthy donors. TCRdb keeps only in-frame clones here, not all; method: immunoSEQ multiplex PCR. This sample yields about 120,000 clones, of which around 79% are seen a single time; 3.3% belongs to the top ten. The sample consisted of PBMCs. The receptors derive from a woman aged 30 to 39 in good health and CMV-seropositive. CDR3s include the opening cysteine and the closing phenylalanine or tryptophan. Each record gives: J gene, V gene, clone size, D gene, CDR3 protein, CDR3 DNA. The D gene is left open where the match is weak. Size is stated for part of the rows, as once, few or many counts, or as a class when the clone is expanded.

j_call: TRBJ2-7
v_call: TRBV19
clone_size: -
d_call: TRBD1
cdr3_aa: CASSADRGAYEQYF
cdr3_nt: TGTGCCAGTAGTGCCGACAGGGGTGCCTACGAGCAGTACTTC

j_call: TRBJ1-1
v_call: TRBV4-3
clone_size: once
d_call: -
cdr3_aa: CASSQDGGGTEAFF
cdr3_nt: TGCGCCAGCAGCCAAGATGGCGGGGGCACTGAAGCTTTCTTT

j_call: TRBJ2-2
v_call: TRBV9
clone_size: -
d_call: TRBD1
cdr3_aa: CASKGQGGTGELFF
cdr3_nt: TGTGCCAGCAAAGGACAGGGGGGCACCGGGGAGCTGTTTTTT

j_call: TRBJ2-5
v_call: TRBV7-2
clone_size: -
d_call: TRBD2
cdr3_aa: CASSLAGGPETQYF
cdr3_nt: TGTGCCAGCAGCCTAGCGGGGGGGCCCGAGACCCAGTACTTC

j_call: TRBJ1-4
v_call: TRBV5-1
clone_size: -
d_call: TRBD1
cdr3_aa: CASGTGTATNEKLFF
cdr3_nt: TGCGCCAGCGGGACAGGGACAGCAACTAATGAAAAACTGTTTTTT

j_call: TRBJ2-3
v_call: TRBV5-6
clone_size: -
d_call: TRBD2
cdr3_aa: CASSLRGSGYTDTQYF
cdr3_nt: TGTGCCAGCAGCTTGCGGGGTAGCGGGTACACAGATACGCAGTATTTT

j_call: TRBJ2-3
v_call: TRBV11-3
clone_size: once
d_call: TRBD1
cdr3_aa: CASSFEGATDTQYF
cdr3_nt: TGTGCCAGCAGCTTTGAGGGGGCCACAGATACGCAGTATTTT

j_call: TRBJ1-2
v_call: TRBV6-5
clone_size: -
d_call: -
cdr3_aa: CASSYYTGILNYGYTF
cdr3_nt: TGTGCCAGCAGTTACTATACAGGGATACTAAACTATGGCTACACCTTC

j_call: TRBJ2-7
v_call: TRBV4-1
clone_size: -
d_call: -
cdr3_aa: CASSQTQSYEQYF
cdr3_nt: TGCGCCAGCAGCCAGACACAAAGCTACGAGCAGTACTTC

j_call: TRBJ2-7
v_call: TRBV7-9
clone_size: -
d_call: TRBD1
cdr3_aa: CASSLTGGAYEQYF
cdr3_nt: TGTGCCAGCAGCTTGACAGGGGGGGCCTACGAGCAGTACTTC

j_call: TRBJ2-1
v_call: TRBV5-1
clone_size: -
d_call: TRBD2
cdr3_aa: CASSSATSGGPYNEQFF
cdr3_nt: TGCGCCAGCAGCTCTGCGACTAGCGGGGGTCCCTACAATGAGCAGTTCTTC

j_call: TRBJ2-3
v_call: TRBV7-6
clone_size: -
d_call: TRBD1
cdr3_aa: CASSLHVQGADTQYF
cdr3_nt: TGTGCCAGCAGCTTACACGTCCAGGGGGCAGATACGCAGTATTTT

j_call: TRBJ2-7
v_call: TRBV5-5
clone_size: -
d_call: -
cdr3_aa: CASSWALDSFYEQYF
cdr3_nt: TGTGCCAGCAGCTGGGCACTCGACAGCTTTTACGAGCAGTACTTC

j_call: TRBJ1-1
v_call: TRBV18
clone_size: -
d_call: -
cdr3_aa: CASSPAGLDTEAFF
cdr3_nt: TGTGCCAGCTCACCAGCAGGGTTGGACACTGAAGCTTTCTTT

j_call: TRBJ1-6
v_call: TRBV4-3
clone_size: -
d_call: -
cdr3_aa: CASSQDPGFYNSPLHF
cdr3_nt: TGCGCCAGCAGCCAAGATCCAGGGTTCTATAATTCACCCCTCCACTTT

j_call: TRBJ2-3
v_call: TRBV6-5
clone_size: -
d_call: TRBD2
cdr3_aa: CATSTSFGSFDTQYF
cdr3_nt: TGTGCCACCTCGACTAGCTTCGGGTCCTTCGATACGCAGTATTTT

j_call: TRBJ1-3
v_call: TRBV14
clone_size: -
d_call: -
cdr3_aa: CASSQGASYGNTIYF
cdr3_nt: TGTGCCAGCAGCCAAGGAGCGTCCTATGGAAACACCATATATTTT

j_call: TRBJ2-5
v_call: TRBV10-1
clone_size: -
d_call: TRBD2
cdr3_aa: CASSEWVAGGAETQYF
cdr3_nt: TGCGCCAGCAGTGAGTGGGTAGCGGGGGGCGCGGAGACCCAGTACTTC

j_call: TRBJ2-5
v_call: TRBV4-1
clone_size: -
d_call: -
cdr3_aa: CASSKPGHTNQETQYF
cdr3_nt: TGCGCCAGCAGCAAACCGGGACACACTAACCAAGAGACCCAGTACTTC

j_call: TRBJ2-7
v_call: TRBV27
clone_size: -
d_call: TRBD2
cdr3_aa: CASSPRAGVSRMYF
cdr3_nt: TGTGCCAGCAGTCCAAGAGCGGGGGTCTCAAGAATGTACTTC

j_call: TRBJ1-1
v_call: TRBV5-6
clone_size: -
d_call: -
cdr3_aa: CASSLGGLEAFF
cdr3_nt: TGTGCCAGCAGCTTGGGAGGGCTCGAAGCTTTCTTT

j_call: TRBJ2-1
v_call: TRBV21-1
clone_size: -
d_call: -
cdr3_aa: CASSTPSYNEQFF
cdr3_nt: TGTGCCAGCAGCACTCCCTCCTACAATGAGCAGTTCTTC

j_call: TRBJ1-1
v_call: TRBV6-4
clone_size: -
d_call: TRBD1
cdr3_aa: CASSEGIGGVRRAFF
cdr3_nt: TGTGCCAGCAGTGAAGGGATAGGGGGCGTTCGAAGGGCTTTCTTT

j_call: TRBJ2-7
v_call: TRBV2
clone_size: -
d_call: -
cdr3_aa: CASSGQTKLSEQYF
cdr3_nt: TGTGCCAGCAGTGGACAGACAAAACTTAGCGAGCAGTACTTC

j_call: TRBJ2-7
v_call: TRBV7-9
clone_size: -
d_call: TRBD2
cdr3_aa: CSSSPPLRLAGHYEQYF
cdr3_nt: TGTTCCAGCAGCCCCCCCCTTAGGCTAGCGGGGCACTACGAGCAGTACTTC

j_call: TRBJ2-5
v_call: TRBV5-1
clone_size: -
d_call: TRBD2
cdr3_aa: CASRPGASGPETQYF
cdr3_nt: TGCGCCAGCAGGCCAGGGGCTAGCGGGCCAGAGACCCAGTACTTC

j_call: TRBJ1-1
v_call: TRBV11-2
clone_size: -
d_call: -
cdr3_aa: CASSLGKTGYEAEAFF
cdr3_nt: TGTGCCAGCAGCTTAGGGAAAACAGGGTATGAGGCTGAAGCTTTCTTT

j_call: TRBJ2-6
v_call: TRBV7-2
clone_size: few
d_call: TRBD1
cdr3_aa: CASSPNRGVGSGANVLTF
cdr3_nt: TGTGCCAGCAGCCCTAACAGGGGAGTCGGCTCTGGGGCCAACGTCCTGACTTTC